This T cell receptor beta chain was retrieved from a study of graft-versus-host responses after intestinal transplantation. Study information: The whole recipient group had anti-thymocyte globulin induction followed by tacrolimus and steroids for roughly 3 years. Whole-study findings and limits: Recipient marrow harbored GvH clones, some of which surfaced first in ileum or blood.

Data came from immunoSEQ multiplex PCR; TCRdb stores just in-frame clones and leaves some out. The sample includes some 120,000 clones, 85% to 95% of them seen just once. The germline V gene has CDR1 MGHRA and CDR2 YSYEKL. The CDR3 contains 18 residues. Germline trimming cut 0 bases from V and 4 bases from J; bases unmatched to any gene: 12. On this clone itself: Its antigen is undetermined.

The chain has TRBV4-1 and TRBJ2-1; 7 bases agree with TRBD2. This sample comprised unstimulated CD8+ T cells sorted from spleen or lymph node cells, obtained before transplant. The sequence came from a human donor who was the organ donor for an intestinal transplant. The CDR3 sequence is CASSQDRGWAGAYNEQFF. The CDR3 DNA is TGCGCCAGCAGCCAAGATCGGGGCTGGGCGGGAGCTTACAATGAGCAGTTCTTC.